This T cell receptor beta chain is from a study of identical twins. In TCRdb, the 5' RACE reads were re-called with MiXCR into one record per CDR3 protein. The sample consists of under 900,000 distinct CDR3 sequences, roughly an eighth of them appearing once. Trimming removed 5 bases at V and 5 bases at J, with 13 bases between. Germline CDR1 reads LNHDA; CDR2 reads SQIVND (reference sequence). The CDR3 is 13 residues long. A note on this clonotype: Its target is not known.

Study-wide results and caveats: For zero-insertion analyses, partial confounding could come from invariant MAIT and iNKT cells. The degree of excess twin sharing was weaker in beta out-of-frame sequences. Out-of-frame alpha sequences shared by twins were enriched for low generation probability.

The sample was also linked to a second study, of yellow fever vaccine responses in identical twins.

This chain joins TRBV19 and TRBJ2-7; D remains ambiguous. This clonotype originated in a young woman in good health. The sample was PBMCs. The CDR3 nucleotides are TGTGCCAGTAGTCCACGACAATTCCACGAGCAGTACTTC. Its translation: CASSPRQFHEQYF.